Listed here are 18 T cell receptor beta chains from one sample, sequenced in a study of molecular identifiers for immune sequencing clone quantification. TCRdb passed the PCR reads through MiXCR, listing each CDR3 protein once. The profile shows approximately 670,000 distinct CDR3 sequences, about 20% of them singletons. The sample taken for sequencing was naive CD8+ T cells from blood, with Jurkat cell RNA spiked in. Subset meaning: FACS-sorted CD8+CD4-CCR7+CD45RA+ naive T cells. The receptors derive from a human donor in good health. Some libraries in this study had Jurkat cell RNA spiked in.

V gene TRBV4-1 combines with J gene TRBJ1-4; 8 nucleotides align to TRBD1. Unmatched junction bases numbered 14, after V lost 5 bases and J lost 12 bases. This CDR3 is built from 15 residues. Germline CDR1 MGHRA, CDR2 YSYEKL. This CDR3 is CASSDGQGLGEELFF. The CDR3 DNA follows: TGCGCCAGCAGCGATGGACAGGGATTAGGGGAAGAACTGTTTTTT.

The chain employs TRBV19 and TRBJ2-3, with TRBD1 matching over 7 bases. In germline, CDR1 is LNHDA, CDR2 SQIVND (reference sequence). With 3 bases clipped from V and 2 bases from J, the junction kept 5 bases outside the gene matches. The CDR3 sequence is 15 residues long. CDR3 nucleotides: TGTGCCAGTAGTATTCCCGACAGGGACACAGATACGCAGTATTTT. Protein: CASSIPDRDTDTQYF.

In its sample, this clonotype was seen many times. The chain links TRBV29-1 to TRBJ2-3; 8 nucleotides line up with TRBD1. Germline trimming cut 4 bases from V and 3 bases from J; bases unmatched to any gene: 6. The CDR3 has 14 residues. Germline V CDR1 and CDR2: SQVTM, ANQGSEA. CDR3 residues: CSVAAGGLTDTQYF. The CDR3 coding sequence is TGCAGCGTTGCGGCAGGGGGCTTGACAGATACGCAGTATTTT.

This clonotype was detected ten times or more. The CDR3 DNA sequence: TGTGCCAGCAGCTCCCGGGTGAGGGAAGAGACCCAGTACTTC. It specifies CASSSRVREETQYF. The chain joins TRBV7-9 to TRBJ2-5; tentative D call: TRBD2 (5 bases). V lost 4 bases and J lost 3, with 12 bases in between. The CDR3 loop spans 14 amino acids. Germline loops: CDR1 SEHNR, CDR2 FQNEAQ (reference sequence).

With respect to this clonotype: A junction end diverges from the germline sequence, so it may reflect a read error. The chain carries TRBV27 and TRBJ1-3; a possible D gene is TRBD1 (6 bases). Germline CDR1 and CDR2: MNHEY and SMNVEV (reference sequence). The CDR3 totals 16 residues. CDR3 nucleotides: TGTGCCAGCAGCACCACAGGGCCAAGCTCTGGAAACACCACATATTTT. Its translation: CASSTTGPSSGNTTYF.

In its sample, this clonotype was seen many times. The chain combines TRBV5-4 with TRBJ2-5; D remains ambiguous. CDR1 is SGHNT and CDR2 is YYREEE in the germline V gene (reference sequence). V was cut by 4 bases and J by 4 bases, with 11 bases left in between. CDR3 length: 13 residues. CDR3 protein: CASSPPSLETQYF. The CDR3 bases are TGTGCCAGCAGCCCACCCTCCTTAGAGACCCAGTACTTC.

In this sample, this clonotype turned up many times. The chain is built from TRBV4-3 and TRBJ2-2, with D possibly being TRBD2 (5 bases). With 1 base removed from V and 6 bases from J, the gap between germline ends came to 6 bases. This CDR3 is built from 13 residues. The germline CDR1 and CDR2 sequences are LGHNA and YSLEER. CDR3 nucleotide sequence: TGCGCCAGCAGCCAAGGAGGGTCCGGGGAGCTGTTTTTT. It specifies CASSQGGSGELFF.

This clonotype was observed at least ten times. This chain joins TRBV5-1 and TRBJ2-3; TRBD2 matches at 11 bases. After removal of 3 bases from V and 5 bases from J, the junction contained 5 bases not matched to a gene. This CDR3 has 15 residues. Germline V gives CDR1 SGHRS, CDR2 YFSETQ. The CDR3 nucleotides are TGCGCCAGCAGCTGGTTAGCGGGAGGGGGAGATACGCAGTATTTT. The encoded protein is CASSWLAGGGDTQYF.

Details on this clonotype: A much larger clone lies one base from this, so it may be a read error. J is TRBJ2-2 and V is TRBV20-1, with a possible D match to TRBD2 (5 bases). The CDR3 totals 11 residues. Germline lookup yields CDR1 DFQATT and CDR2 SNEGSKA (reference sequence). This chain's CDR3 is CSASGPGELVF. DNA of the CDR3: TGCAGTGCTAGTGGGCCCGGGGAGCTGGTTTTT.

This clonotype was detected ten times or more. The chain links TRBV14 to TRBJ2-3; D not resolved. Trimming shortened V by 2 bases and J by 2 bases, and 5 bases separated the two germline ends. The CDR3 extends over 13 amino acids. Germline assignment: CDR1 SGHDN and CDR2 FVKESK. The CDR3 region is CASSQLNTDTQYF. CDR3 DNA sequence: TGTGCCAGCAGCCAACTTAACACAGATACGCAGTATTTT. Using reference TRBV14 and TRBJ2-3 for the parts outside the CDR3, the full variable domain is EAGVTQFPSHSVIEKGQTVTLRCDPISGHDNLYWYRRVMGKEIKFLLHFVKESKQDESGMPNNRFLAERTGGTYSTLKVQPAELEDSGVYFCASSQLNTDTQYFGPGTRLTVL.

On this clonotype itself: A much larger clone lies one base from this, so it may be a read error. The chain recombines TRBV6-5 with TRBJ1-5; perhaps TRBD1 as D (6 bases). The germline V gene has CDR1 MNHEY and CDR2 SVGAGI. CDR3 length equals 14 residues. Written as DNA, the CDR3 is TGTGCCAGCCAAGACGCTGGGGGCAATCCGCCCCAGCATTTT. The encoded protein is CASQDAGGNPPQHF.

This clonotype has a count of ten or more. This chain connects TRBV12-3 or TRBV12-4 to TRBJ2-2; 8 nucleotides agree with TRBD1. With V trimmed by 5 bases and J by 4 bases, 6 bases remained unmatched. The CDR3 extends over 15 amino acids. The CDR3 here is CASSASGQATGELFF. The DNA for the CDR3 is TGTGCCAGCAGTGCGTCGGGACAGGCCACCGGGGAGCTGTTTTTT.

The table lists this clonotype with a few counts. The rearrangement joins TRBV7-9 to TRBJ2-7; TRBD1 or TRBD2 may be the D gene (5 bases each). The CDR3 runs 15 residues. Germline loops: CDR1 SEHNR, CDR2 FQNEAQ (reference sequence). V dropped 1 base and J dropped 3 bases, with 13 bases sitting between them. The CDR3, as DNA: TGTGCCAGCAGCTTAGGGGACGGCCAATTCTACGAGCAGTACTTC. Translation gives CASSLGDGQFYEQYF.

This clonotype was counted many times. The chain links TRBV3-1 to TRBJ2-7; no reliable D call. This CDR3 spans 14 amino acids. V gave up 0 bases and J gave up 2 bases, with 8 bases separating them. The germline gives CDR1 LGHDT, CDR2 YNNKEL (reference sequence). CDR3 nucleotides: TGTGCCAGCAGCCAAGATCTTAGCCCCTACGAGCAGTACTTC. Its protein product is CASSQDLSPYEQYF.

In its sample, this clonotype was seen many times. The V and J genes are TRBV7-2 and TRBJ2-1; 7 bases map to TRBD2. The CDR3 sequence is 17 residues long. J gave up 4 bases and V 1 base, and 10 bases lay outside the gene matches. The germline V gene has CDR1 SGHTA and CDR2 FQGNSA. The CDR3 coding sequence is TGTGCCAGCAGCTTAGGGGGGGGAGGGTATAGGTACAATGAGCAGTTCTTC. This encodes CASSLGGGGYRYNEQFF.

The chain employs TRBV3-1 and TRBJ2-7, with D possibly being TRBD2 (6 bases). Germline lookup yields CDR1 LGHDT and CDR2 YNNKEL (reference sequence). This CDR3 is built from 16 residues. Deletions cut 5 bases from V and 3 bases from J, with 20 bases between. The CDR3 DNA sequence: TGTGCCAGCAGCGACTTAACTAGCAGAATACTCTACGAGCAGTACTTC. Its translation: CASSDLTSRILYEQYF.

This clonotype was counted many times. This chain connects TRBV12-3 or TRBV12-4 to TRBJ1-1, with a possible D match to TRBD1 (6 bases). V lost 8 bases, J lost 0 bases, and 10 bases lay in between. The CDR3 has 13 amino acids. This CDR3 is CASEDRLNTEAFF. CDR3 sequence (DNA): TGTGCCAGCGAAGACAGGTTGAACACTGAAGCTTTCTTT.

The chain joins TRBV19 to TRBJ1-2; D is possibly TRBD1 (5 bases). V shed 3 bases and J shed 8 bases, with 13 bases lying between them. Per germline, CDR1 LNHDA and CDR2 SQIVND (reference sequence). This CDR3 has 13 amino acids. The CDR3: CASSIYQGDGYTF. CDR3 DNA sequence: TGTGCCAGTAGTATTTACCAGGGCGACGGCTACACCTTC.